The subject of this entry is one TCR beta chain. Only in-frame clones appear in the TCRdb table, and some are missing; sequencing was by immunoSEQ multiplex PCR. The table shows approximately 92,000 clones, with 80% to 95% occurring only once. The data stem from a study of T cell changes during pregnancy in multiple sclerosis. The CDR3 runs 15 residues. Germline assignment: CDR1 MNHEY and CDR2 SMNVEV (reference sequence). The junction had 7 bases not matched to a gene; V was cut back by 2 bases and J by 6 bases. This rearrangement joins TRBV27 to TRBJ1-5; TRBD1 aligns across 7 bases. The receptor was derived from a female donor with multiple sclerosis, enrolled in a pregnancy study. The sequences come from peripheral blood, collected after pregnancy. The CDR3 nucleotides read TGTGCCAGCAGTTTAGCCGCGACAGGGTCTCAGCCCCAGCATTTT. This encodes CASSLAATGSQPQHF.